This TCR beta chain was captured in a study of early T cells in non-severe SARS-CoV-2 infection. Whole-study context: From unsorted whole blood, bulk RNA was sequenced, and the chains remained unpaired.

This clonotype was seen more than once but under ten times. The CDR3 loop spans 15 amino acids. Germline CDR1 MGHRA, CDR2 YSYEKL. Trimming took 1 base from V and 4 from J; bases not matched to a gene: 1. Unique molecular identifiers were attached to individual cDNA molecules. TCRdb reanalysed the 5' RACE reads using MiXCR and keeps one entry per CDR3 protein. The sample includes tens of thousands of distinct CDR3 sequences, roughly 10% of them seen just once. The TCR was taken from an adult who was a healthcare worker with PCR-confirmed SARS-CoV-2 infection or an uninfected control (not recorded which). The chain employs TRBV4-1 and TRBJ2-2, with 9 nucleotides matching TRBD1. Sequencing used whole blood, obtained at baseline. CDR3 protein: CASSQVDRGTGELFF. CDR3 in DNA: TGCGCCAGCAGCCAAGTGGACAGGGGCACCGGGGAGCTGTTTTTT.